This record covers a single T cell receptor beta chain. This clonotype is judged medium-sized (0.01 to 0.1%). This receptor's antigen is unknown. The record has no base qualities; no much larger clone is one base away. TCR beta rearrangements were amplified from genomic DNA isolated from peripheral blood, not from sorted cells or RNA. These data belong to a study of T cell repertoires in aging, cancer and after chemotherapy (dated by TCRdb to the late 2010s). About the study as a whole: Donors were distributed across six age groups ranging from 30 or younger to 70 or older, with at least three individuals included per group. In total, the full dataset held 10 million or so TCR reads. Alongside fewer than 100 healthy donors serving as a reference group, the cohort included roughly 220 cancer patients, of whom approximately 94 had hematological cancers and 110 to 140 had solid cancers. In the solid tumor group, the paired samples taken before and after chemotherapy came from brain tumor (glioblastoma) patients given temozolomide-based therapy. To look at immunoaging and at how T cells reconstitute after chemotherapy, the study profiled TCR beta repertoires in peripheral blood from both healthy donors and cancer patients.

General findings and caveats noted by the study authors: Significantly lower blood TCR diversity and higher clonality were observed in untreated patients with hematological or solid cancers than in age-matched healthy donors. In healthy donors, the decline in TCR diversity with age was mainly explained by loss of richness, whereas in cancer patients loss of evenness was also found to contribute. In both cancer cohorts, the median generation probability rose over the chemotherapy interval, which suggests that the repertoire was reconstituted through rebound thymic output. According to the authors, the repertoire data do not allow conclusions to be drawn about immunological memory after chemotherapy.

V and J are truncated by 5 bases and 0 bases respectively, leaving an intervening sequence of 7 bases. Including the terminal cysteine and phenylalanine, the CDR3 comprises 12 residues. The kept DNA is CDR3 alone, 36 bases in frame from the first base. According to the germline V gene, CDR1 reads SQVTM and CDR2 reads ANQGSEA. Using a mixed TRB-A/B primer pool, multiplex touch-down PCR amplified rearranged TRB sequences covering the V, D and J segments. Two consecutive PCR reactions with Phusion HS II polymerase added Illumina adapters and sample indices to the amplicons. After gel purification with the NucleoSpin Gel and PCR Clean-up kit, the amplicons were checked using Qubit and an Agilent 2100 Bioanalyzer. Sequencing of the libraries was done on an Illumina MiSeq with paired-end, single-indexed 600-cycle runs. The authors processed their data as follows. MiXCR versions 2.12 and 3.0.5 were used to process the TRB sequences. Each unique CDR3 nucleotide sequence was counted as one clone, and only productive sequences with at least two reads were retained. The repertoire metrics were Shannon diversity, evenness, clonality (calculated as one minus evenness), and diversity profiles parameterized by alpha from 0 to 5. The IGoR algorithm was used to calculate generation probabilities for clones in the paired samples taken before and after chemotherapy. TCRdb took the public reads, trimmed them with fastp at Q25, ran MiXCR for clone calling and kept in-frame beta chains. For every CDR3 protein sequence, its rows merge into one entry that carries the most common genes and DNA. TCRdb, not the authors, supplied the V and J calls. The sample includes approximately 5,300 distinct CDR3 sequences, with 27% observed a single time. The leading ten clones occupy more than 9.5% of the sample.

The rearrangement joined TRBV29-1 to TRBJ1-1; the D segment cannot be called with confidence. The material sequenced was blood. The clonotype was recovered from a human donor with a solid tumor. The CDR3 reads CSVQVMNTEAFF. The nucleotide sequence reads as follows: TGCAGCGTTCAGGTAATGAACACTGAAGCTTTCTTT.